The rows below give T cell receptor beta chains drawn from one sample of a study of T cell repertoires and HLA-DP antigens. These receptors' antigens are unknown. This table comes from immunoSEQ multiplex PCR, and its TCRdb copy is limited to in-frame clones, with some not included. The profile covers roughly 70,000 clones, with about four fifths appearing a single time and roughly 1.5% taken by the ten largest. Sequencing used CD4+ T cells from PBMCs. Receptors were obtained from a man aged 55-75 years in good health and CMV-seronegative. Both conserved end residues are part of each CDR3.

length	J	V	CDR3
15	TRBJ1-6	TRBV6-6	CASSYRDRGNSPLHF
13	TRBJ2-7	TRBV18	CASSPNPAREQYF
15	TRBJ2-2	TRBV7-2	CASSSEQGAAGELFF
16	TRBJ1-1	TRBV4-1	CASSRIPVGMNTEAFF
14	TRBJ2-2	TRBV2	CATKGDRGPGELFF
15	TRBJ2-3	TRBV6-4	CASSPQGRGTDTQYF
14	TRBJ2-1	TRBV6-5	CASNKAGADNEQFF
12	TRBJ1-6	TRBV7-2	CASSLTNSPLHF
15	TRBJ2-5	TRBV15	CATSRQGEGLETQYF
14	TRBJ1-4	TRBV2	CASGVDRSNEKLFF
13	TRBJ2-4	TRBV19	CASSMSRSGIQYF
14	TRBJ2-3	TRBV9	CASTSAGVTDTQYF
11	TRBJ2-1	TRBV7-8	CASSPYTEQFF
14	TRBJ2-5	TRBV18	CASSPTSAQETQYF
15	TRBJ2-4	TRBV6-6	CASSLDSFTVNIQYF
14	TRBJ1-2	TRBV19	CASSISAGDYGYTF
16	TRBJ2-5	TRBV2	CASSERLAGGVETQYF
16	TRBJ2-6	TRBV9	CASGFRDRSGANVLTF
14	TRBJ2-1	TRBV15	CATSRERGRNEQFF
16	TRBJ2-1	TRBV10-2	CASSETSGGSYNEQFF
15	TRBJ2-7	TRBV4-1	CASSSSERGIYEQYF
14	TRBJ1-5	TRBV6-1	CASSDMGGFQPQHF
13	TRBJ2-5	TRBV4-3	CASSSGTQETQYF
13	TRBJ2-2	TRBV7-6	CASRNTGPGELFF
14	TRBJ2-3	TRBV5-1	CASSPATGADTQYF
13	TRBJ2-3	TRBV2	CASSERGPDTQYF
14	TRBJ2-5	TRBV11-2	CASTSLGASETQYF
14	TRBJ1-2	TRBV10-2	CAVKMEGRNYGYTF
15	TRBJ2-3	TRBV7-2	CASTKTGTSTDTQYF
12	TRBJ2-1	TRBV5-1	CASSLVNGGRFF
14	TRBJ2-3	TRBV2	CASSEISPTDTQYF
14	TRBJ1-5	TRBV11-2	CASSLDRSNQPQHF
17	TRBJ2-1	TRBV7-2	CASSLGVVTSGENEQFF
17	TRBJ2-7	TRBV7-9	CASSPPDKQAYVGEQYF
14	TRBJ2-3	TRBV11-3	CASSFNTRTDTQYF
12	TRBJ2-3	TRBV7-2	CASRADGDTQYF
16	TRBJ2-5	TRBV28	CASSKTSGGLQETQYF
15	TRBJ2-1	TRBV30	CAWKIGGGFYNEQFF
15	TRBJ1-4	TRBV5-1	CASSLEGPFNEKLFF
11	TRBJ2-7	TRBV10-3	CAISERLEQYF
17	TRBJ1-2	TRBV27	CASTTSHSGTGGNGYTF
16	TRBJ2-5	TRBV5-4	CASSLDQRGGQETQYF
11	TRBJ2-3	TRBV18	CASSPWDTQYF
15	TRBJ2-3	TRBV11-1	CASSSIAGAPDTQYF
15	TRBJ2-1	TRBV30	CAWNSGQGSRDEQFF
13	TRBJ2-5	TRBV27	CASSWGLGETQYF
15	TRBJ2-1	TRBV2	CASRAGGFSYNEQFF
13	TRBJ1-1	TRBV5-1	CASSFGGDTEAFF